The 17 T cell receptor beta chains below were found in one sample sequenced in a study of blood T cell repertoires in COVID-19. Profiling relied on immunoSEQ multiplex PCR, and the TCRdb table lists in-frame clones only, not all of them. The table has around 160,000 clones, about 80% seen once. The sequenced material came from PBMCs or T cells enriched from blood (not recorded which). Receptors originate from a woman in her sixties or seventies who had recovered from COVID-19.

The J gene is TRBJ2-6, the V gene TRBV18, with 8 bases fitting TRBD1. The CDR3 is 17 amino acids. Per the germline V gene, CDR1 is KGHSH and CDR2 is LQKENI. J was trimmed by 2 bases and V by 4 bases; bases with no gene match: 7. The CDR3: CASSLRDRTPGANVLTF. The CDR3 DNA reads as TGTGCCAGCTCACTACGGGACAGGACCCCTGGGGCCAACGTCCTGACTTTC.

This CDR3 is CASSFYGGPKTNEKLFF. CDR3 bases: TGTGCCAGCAGCTTTTATGGCGGGCCGAAAACGAATGAAAAACTGTTTTTT. This chain links TRBV5-4 with TRBJ1-4; D call uncertain. The CDR3 has 17 amino acids. Germline assignment: CDR1 SGHNT and CDR2 YYREEE (reference sequence). V lost 2 bases and J 5 bases, leaving 19 bases between the germline ends.

This rearrangement joins TRBV18 to TRBJ2-6; a possible D gene is TRBD1 (6 bases). Germline CDR1 is KGHSH and CDR2 is LQKENI. The germline V and J ends were trimmed by 3 bases and 4 bases, with 19 bases remaining between them. This CDR3 is built from 18 residues. The CDR3 region is CASSPFAPQGQGANVLTF. CDR3 coding DNA: TGTGCCAGCTCACCTTTTGCCCCCCAGGGGCAGGGGGCCAACGTCCTGACTTTC.

The chain is built from TRBV2 and TRBJ1-6; possibly TRBD1 for D (6 bases). The germline V gene has CDR1 SNHLY and CDR2 FYNNEI. The CDR3 totals 17 residues. The V end was cut by 4 bases, the J end by 0 bases, with 13 bases between. CDR3 sequence (DNA): TGTGCCAGCAGTGGCTCAGGGGTTAGCTCCTATAATTCACCCCTCCACTTT. This sequence encodes CASSGSGVSSYNSPLHF.

The rearrangement joins TRBV4-1 to TRBJ2-3, with 7 bases matching TRBD2. The CDR3 sequence is 17 residues long. Germline V gives CDR1 MGHRA, CDR2 YSYEKL. After removal of 4 bases from V and 5 bases from J, the junction contained 15 bases not matched to a gene. The CDR3 DNA is TGCGCCAGCAGCCCCCAGGCTAGCGGCCGGGCGGGAGATACGCAGTATTTT. It specifies CASSPQASGRAGDTQYF.

The V gene is TRBV5-1, the J gene TRBJ2-3; D may be TRBD2 (6 bases). The V gene's germline CDR1 is SGHRS and CDR2 YFSETQ. Trimming pared 4 bases from V and 6 bases from J, leaving 15 bases between. CDR3 size: 14 residues. The CDR3 DNA follows: TGCGCCAGCAGCCCGGATCGACTAGTGGATACGCAGTATTTT. Residues: CASSPDRLVDTQYF.

The chain joins TRBV7-2 to TRBJ2-3, with TRBD2 matching over 11 bases. The CDR3 has 18 residues. CDR1 is SGHTA, CDR2 FQGNSA, per germline. V shed 0 bases, J shed 4 bases, and the junction held 9 bases outside the gene matches. The CDR3 is CASSLAASGGPLSDTQYF. CDR3 DNA sequence: TGTGCCAGCAGCTTAGCAGCTAGCGGGGGGCCCCTTTCAGATACGCAGTATTTT.

The genes are TRBV14 and TRBJ1-2; a weak D match, TRBD1 (6 bases). Looked up from germline, CDR1 is SGHDN and CDR2 is FVKESK. The CDR3 has 13 residues. Trimming shortened V by 5 bases and J by 8 bases, and 15 bases separated the two germline ends. The CDR3 is CASSLQGTRGYTF. The CDR3 DNA reads TGTGCCAGCAGCTTACAGGGTACGAGGGGCTACACCTTC.

The gene calls are TRBV12-3 or TRBV12-4 and TRBJ1-1; unclear D gene. Trimming cost V 2 bases and J 5 bases, with 6 bases left between them. CDR3 size: 12 residues. The CDR3 DNA reads TGTGCCAGCAGTTTATATCCGACTGAAGCTTTCTTT. Its translation: CASSLYPTEAFF.

The chain has TRBV6-5 and TRBJ1-4, with 8 bases that match TRBD1. The length of the CDR3 is 14 residues. CDR1 MNHEY and CDR2 SVGAGI come from the germline V gene. The ends lost 8 bases at V and 0 bases at J; junction bases unmatched: 2. The CDR3 DNA reads as TGTGCCAGCCGGACAGGGACAACTAATGAAAAACTGTTTTTT. It yields the protein CASRTGTTNEKLFF.

A single count supports this clone. This chain uses TRBV7-6 with TRBJ1-1; 8 bases match TRBD1. Germline CDR1 SGHVS, CDR2 FNYEAQ. The length of the CDR3 is 13 residues. Trimming at V came to 6 bases and at J to 4 bases, leaving 4 bases not matched to a gene. The CDR3 reads CASRETGATEAFF. The CDR3 DNA reads TGTGCCAGCAGGGAGACAGGGGCCACTGAAGCTTTCTTT.

This clone was detected a few times. The CDR3 reads CASSQSGVNTEAFF. The CDR3 DNA follows: TGTGCCAGCAGCCAAAGTGGAGTGAACACTGAAGCTTTCTTT. The rearrangement links TRBV4-2 to TRBJ1-1; the D is unclear. The CDR3 contains 14 residues. V was clipped by 2 bases and J by 0 bases, with 7 bases between them. Per the germline V gene, CDR1 is LGHNA and CDR2 is YNFKEQ.

The chain joins TRBV6-1 to TRBJ1-2; the D gene is possibly TRBD1 (6 bases). Per germline, CDR1 MNHNS and CDR2 SASEGT. Trimming left V 2 bases short and J 2 bases short, with 9 bases between. The CDR3 has 14 residues. CDR3 sequence: CASSERGHNYGYTF. The CDR3 DNA reads as TGTGCCAGCAGTGAAAGGGGACACAACTATGGCTACACCTTC.

The genes are TRBV10-3 and TRBJ2-7; 10 nucleotides match TRBD1. V lost 2 bases, J lost 4 bases, and 2 bases stayed unmatched. Germline CDR1 and CDR2: ENHRY and SYGVKD. The CDR3 runs 14 residues. For the CDR3, the DNA is TGTGCCATCAGTGAGCCGGGACAGGGGTACGAGCAGTACTTC. This gives the protein CAISEPGQGYEQYF.

The chain has TRBV30 and TRBJ1-6; 7 nucleotides match TRBD1. The V gene's germline CDR1 is GTSNPN and CDR2 SVGIG (reference sequence). There are 16 residues in the CDR3. V shed 4 bases, J shed 0 bases, and the junction held 6 bases outside the gene matches. CDR3 coding DNA: TGTGCCTGGACTGGGACAGAGAGCTCCTATAATTCACCCCTCCACTTT. This sequence encodes CAWTGTESSYNSPLHF.

The chain joins TRBV4-1 to TRBJ2-5; maybe TRBD2 (7 bases). Trimming removed 0 bases from V and 5 bases from J, with 10 bases in between. CDR1 is MGHRA, CDR2 YSYEKL, per germline. The CDR3 length is 14 residues. The CDR3 region is CASSQERGGETQYF. Here the CDR3 DNA reads TGCGCCAGCAGCCAAGAGAGGGGGGGTGAGACCCAGTACTTC.

The V gene is TRBV11-2, the J gene TRBJ1-2; D not resolved. Germline V CDR1 and CDR2: SGHAT, FQNNGV. The CDR3 spans 14 residues. The V end lost 1 base, the J end lost 3 bases, and 9 bases lay between the germline ends. The CDR3 sequence is CASSLGQAYYGYTF. CDR3 sequence (DNA): TGTGCCAGCAGCTTAGGCCAGGCGTACTATGGCTACACCTTC. The variable domain in full, with the rest retrieved from reference TRBV11-2 and TRBJ1-2, is EAGVAQSPRYKIIEKRQSVAFWCNPISGHATLYWYQQILGQGPKLLIQFQNNGVVDDSQLPKDRFSAERLKGVDSTLKIQPAKLEDSAVYLCASSLGQAYYGYTFGSGTRLTVV.